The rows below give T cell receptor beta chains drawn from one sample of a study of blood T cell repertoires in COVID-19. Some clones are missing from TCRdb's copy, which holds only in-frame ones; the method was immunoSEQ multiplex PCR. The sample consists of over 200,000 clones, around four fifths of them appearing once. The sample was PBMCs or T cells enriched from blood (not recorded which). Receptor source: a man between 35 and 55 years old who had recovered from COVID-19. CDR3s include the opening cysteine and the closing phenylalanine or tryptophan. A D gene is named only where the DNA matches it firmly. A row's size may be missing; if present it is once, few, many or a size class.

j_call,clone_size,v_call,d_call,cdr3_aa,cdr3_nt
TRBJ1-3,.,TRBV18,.,CASSPDRSVGNTIYF,TGTGCCAGCTCACCCGACAGGAGTGTTGGAAACACCATATATTTT
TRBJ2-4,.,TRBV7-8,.,CASSPWLQGMGNIQYF,TGTGCCAGCAGCCCGTGGTTACAGGGAATGGGAAACATTCAGTACTTC
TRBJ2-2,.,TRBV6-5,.,CASSLSPRGIGELFF,TGTGCCAGCAGCCTGAGCCCGAGGGGGATCGGGGAGCTGTTTTTT
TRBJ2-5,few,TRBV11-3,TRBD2,CASSFGLTSGQETQYF,TGTGCCAGCAGCTTCGGCCTGACTAGCGGACAAGAGACCCAGTACTTC
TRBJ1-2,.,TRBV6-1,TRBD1,CASSDRGLDGYTF,TGTGCCAGCAGTGACAGGGGGCTAGATGGCTACACCTTC
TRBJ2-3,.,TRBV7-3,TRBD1,CASSKGQFPDTQYF,TGTGCCAGCAGCAAGGGACAGTTCCCAGATACGCAGTATTTT
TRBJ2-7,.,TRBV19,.,CASSSPGVSYEQYF,TGTGCCAGTAGTTCCCCAGGGGTCTCCTACGAGCAGTACTTC
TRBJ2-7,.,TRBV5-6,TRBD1,CASRRTGGDEQYF,TGTGCCAGCAGACGGACAGGGGGCGACGAGCAGTACTTC
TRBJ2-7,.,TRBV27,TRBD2,CASTITGLAGAEQYF,TGTGCCAGCACTATAACAGGACTAGCGGGAGCCGAGCAGTACTTC
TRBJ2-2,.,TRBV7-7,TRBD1,CASSPDRGRTGELFF,TGTGCCAGCAGCCCCGACAGGGGGCGGACCGGGGAGCTGTTTTTT
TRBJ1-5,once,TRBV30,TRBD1,CAWSPPGGQPQHF,TGTGCCTGGAGTCCGCCAGGGGGTCAGCCCCAGCATTTT
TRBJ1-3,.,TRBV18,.,CASSPRGVGGNTIYF,TGTGCCAGCTCACCACGAGGTGTCGGTGGAAACACCATATATTTT
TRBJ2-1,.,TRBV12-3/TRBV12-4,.,CASRREQGNEQFF,TGTGCCAGCAGACGCGAACAGGGTAACGAGCAGTTCTTC
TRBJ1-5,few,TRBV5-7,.,CASSLKNRDSNQPQHF,TGTGCCAGCAGCTTGAAAAACAGGGATAGCAATCAGCCCCAGCATTTT
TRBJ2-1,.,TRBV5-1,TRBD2,CASSWNSGGVYNEQFF,TGCGCCAGCAGCTGGAACAGCGGGGGGGTTTACAATGAGCAGTTCTTC
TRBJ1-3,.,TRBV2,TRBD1,CAIPTTGGSGNTIYF,TGTGCCATCCCCACAACAGGGGGCTCTGGAAACACCATATATTTT
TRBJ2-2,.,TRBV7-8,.,CASSSQGRSTGELFF,TGTGCCAGCAGCTCCCAGGGGAGAAGTACCGGGGAGCTGTTTTTT
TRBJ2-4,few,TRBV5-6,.,CASSLSGGYIQYF,TGTGCCAGCAGCTTGTCGGGGGGCTACATTCAGTACTTC
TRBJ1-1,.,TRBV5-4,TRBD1,CASTTGGTRNTEAFF,TGTGCCAGCACGACAGGGGGAACGAGGAACACTGAAGCTTTCTTT
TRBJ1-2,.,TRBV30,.,CACTTSGGARGYTF,TGTGCCTGCACCACCTCGGGGGGGGCGCGTGGCTACACCTTC
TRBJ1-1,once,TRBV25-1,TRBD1,CASSPGQGYTEAFF,TGTGCCAGCAGCCCGGGACAGGGGTACACTGAAGCTTTCTTT
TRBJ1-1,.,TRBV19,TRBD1,CASSWTGENTEAFF,TGTGCCAGTAGTTGGACAGGGGAGAACACTGAAGCTTTCTTT
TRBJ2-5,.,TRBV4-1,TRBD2,CASSQVPGGGGTQYF,TGCGCCAGCAGCCAAGTCCCGGGCGGCGGGGGGACCCAGTACTTC
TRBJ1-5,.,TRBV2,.,CASSESYSNQPQHF,TGTGCCAGCAGTGAGAGCTATAGCAATCAGCCCCAGCATTTT
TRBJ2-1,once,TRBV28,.,CASSPRTGFAYNEQFF,TGTGCCAGCAGTCCCCGGACTGGCTTCGCCTACAATGAGCAGTTCTTC
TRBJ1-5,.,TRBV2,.,CASSAGNQPQHF,TGTGCCAGCAGTGCTGGCAATCAGCCCCAGCATTTT
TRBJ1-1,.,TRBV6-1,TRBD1,CASSEALGTANTEAFF,TGTGCCAGCAGTGAAGCTCTGGGGACAGCGAACACTGAAGCTTTCTTT
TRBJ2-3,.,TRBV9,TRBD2,CASSVVTGPRLAGGPGTDTQYF,TGTGCCAGCAGCGTAGTAACGGGGCCCCGGCTAGCGGGGGGGCCGGGAACAGATACGCAGTATTTT
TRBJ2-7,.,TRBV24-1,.,CATSDSKGVYYEQYF,TGTGCCACCAGTGATTCCAAGGGGGTCTACTACGAGCAGTACTTC
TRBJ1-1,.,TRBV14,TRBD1,CASSQAGGAAEAFF,TGTGCCAGCAGCCAAGCAGGGGGCGCGGCTGAAGCTTTCTTT
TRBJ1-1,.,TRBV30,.,CASGPDSPFTEAFF,TGTGCCTCCGGGCCCGACAGCCCTTTCACTGAAGCTTTCTTT
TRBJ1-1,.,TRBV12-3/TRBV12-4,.,CASSKQGFSLAFF,TGTGCCAGCAGTAAACAGGGTTTTAGTTTAGCTTTCTTT
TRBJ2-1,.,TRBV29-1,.,CSARGQQNEQFF,TGCAGCGCTAGAGGACAGCAAAATGAGCAGTTCTTC
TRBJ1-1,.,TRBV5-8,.,CASSSWGAGNTEAFF,TGTGCCAGCAGCTCGTGGGGAGCAGGGAACACTGAAGCTTTCTTT
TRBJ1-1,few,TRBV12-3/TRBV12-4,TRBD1,CASINKQGGEAFF,TGTGCCAGCATTAACAAACAGGGGGGTGAAGCTTTCTTT
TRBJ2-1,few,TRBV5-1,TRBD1,CASSPAQTTGGFSEQFF,TGCGCCAGCAGCCCCGCCCAAACGACAGGGGGCTTTAGTGAGCAGTTCTTC
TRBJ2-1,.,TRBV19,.,CASSMWGTYNEQFF,TGTGCCAGTAGTATGTGGGGGACTTACAATGAGCAGTTCTTC
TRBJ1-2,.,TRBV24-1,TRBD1,CATSDSWDSTGYTF,TGTGCCACCAGTGATTCATGGGACAGTACCGGCTACACCTTC
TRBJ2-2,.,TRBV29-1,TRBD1,CSVLTGLNTGELFF,TGCAGCGTTCTGACAGGGCTGAACACCGGGGAGCTGTTTTTT
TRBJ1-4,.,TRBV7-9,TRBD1,CASSFSGTGNEKLFF,TGTGCCAGCAGCTTCTCCGGGACAGGGAATGAAAAACTGTTTTTT
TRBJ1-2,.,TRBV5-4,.,CASSLWSGVGGYTF,TGTGCCAGCAGCTTGTGGTCCGGGGTGGGAGGCTACACCTTC
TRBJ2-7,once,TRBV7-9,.,CASSSGTRAAYEQYF,TGTGCCAGCAGCTCCGGGACAAGAGCAGCCTACGAGCAGTACTTC
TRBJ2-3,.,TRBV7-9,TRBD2,CASSLTPSGLTQYF,TGTGCCAGCAGCCTGACCCCTAGCGGACTTACGCAGTATTTT
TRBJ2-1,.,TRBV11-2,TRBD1,CASSFGQGAGEQFF,TGTGCCAGCAGCTTTGGGCAGGGGGCGGGGGAGCAGTTCTTC
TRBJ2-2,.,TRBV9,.,CASSVALPERELFF,TGTGCCAGCAGCGTAGCTTTACCCGAGAGGGAGCTGTTTTTT
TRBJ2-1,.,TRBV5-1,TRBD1,CASSSQGGQGINRQFF,TGCGCCAGCAGCTCCCAAGGTGGACAGGGAATAAACAGGCAGTTCTTC
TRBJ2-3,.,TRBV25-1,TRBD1,CASSDRARTDTQYF,TGTGCCAGCAGCGACAGGGCCCGCACAGATACGCAGTATTTT
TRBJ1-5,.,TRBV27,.,CASSLVAESYQPQHF,TGTGCCAGCAGTTTGGTGGCGGAAAGTTATCAGCCCCAGCATTTT
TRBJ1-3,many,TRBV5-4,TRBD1,CASSFTGGNTIYF,TGTGCCAGCAGTTTCACAGGGGGGAACACCATATATTTT
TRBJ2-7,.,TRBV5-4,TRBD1,CASSSTGASSYEQYF,TGTGCCAGCAGCAGCACAGGGGCCAGCTCCTACGAGCAGTACTTC
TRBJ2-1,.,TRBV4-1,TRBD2,CASRGGIAGAHNEQFF,TGCGCCAGCAGAGGGGGTATAGCGGGGGCCCACAATGAGCAGTTCTTC
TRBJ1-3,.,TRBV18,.,CASSPVGGYGNTIYF,TGTGCCAGCTCACCGGTCGGGGGATATGGAAACACCATATATTTT
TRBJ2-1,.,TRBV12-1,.,CASTDQTSGRVYEQFF,TGTGCCAGCACCGATCAGACTAGCGGGAGGGTCTATGAGCAGTTCTTC
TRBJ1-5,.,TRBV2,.,CASSAPSPAGAIQPQHF,TGTGCCAGCAGTGCACCATCCCCTGCGGGGGCGATACAGCCCCAGCATTTT
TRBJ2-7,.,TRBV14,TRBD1,CASSQPGTGGFEQYF,TGTGCCAGCAGCCAACCTGGGACAGGGGGCTTCGAGCAGTACTTC
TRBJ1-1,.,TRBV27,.,CASQKRRADGLAFF,TGTGCCAGCCAAAAGAGGAGAGCCGATGGTTTAGCTTTCTTT